This T cell receptor (beta chain) was profiled in a study of cytomegalovirus exposure and HLA in healthy donors. In the PCR, 60 Vbeta and 13 Jbeta primers were used. Repertoires were generated with immunoSEQ multiplex PCR, while TCRdb's copy carries only in-frame clones and drops some. This sample has 200,000 or so clones; 70% to 85% occur once, and the top ten carry 0.098%. With regard to this clone: Its antigen is unknown.

Overall study findings and caveats: In a later analysis, at a false discovery rate of 0.05, 16,951 TCR beta sequences matched HLA alleles. Later work showed greater clonal expansion in HLA-associated TCR beta chains than in equally common others.

Sequencing used PBMCs. The sequence came from a boy younger than 10 in good health and CMV-seronegative.

The CDR3 loop is CASSHTRGAADTQYF. The CDR3 region has the DNA TGTGCCAGCAGCCACACCCGGGGGGCCGCAGATACGCAGTATTTT. This chain joins TRBV4-2 and TRBJ2-3; possible D gene TRBD2, 7 bases. The V gene lost 3 bases and the J gene lost 4 bases, with 14 bases spanning the gap. The length of the CDR3 is 15 residues. CDR1 is LGHNA and CDR2 is YNFKEQ in the germline V gene.